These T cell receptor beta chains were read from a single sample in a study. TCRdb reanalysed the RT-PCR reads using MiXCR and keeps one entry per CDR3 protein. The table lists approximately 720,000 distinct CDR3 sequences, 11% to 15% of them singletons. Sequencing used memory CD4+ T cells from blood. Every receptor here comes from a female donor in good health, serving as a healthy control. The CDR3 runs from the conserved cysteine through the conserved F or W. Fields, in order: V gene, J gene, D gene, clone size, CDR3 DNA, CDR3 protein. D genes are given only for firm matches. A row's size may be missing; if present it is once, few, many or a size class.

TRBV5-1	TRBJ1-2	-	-	TGCGCCAGCAGCTTCCAACAGGGAGGTGGCTACACCTTC	CASSFQQGGGYTF
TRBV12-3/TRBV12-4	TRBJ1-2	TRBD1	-	TGTGCCAGCAGTACCGGGACAGTATCTGGCTACACCTTC	CASSTGTVSGYTF
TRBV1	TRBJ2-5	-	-	TGCACCAGCAGCCGAGTTCGCGGGAGTCCGCAAGAGACCCAGTACTTC	CTSSRVRGSPQETQYF
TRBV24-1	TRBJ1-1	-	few	TGTGCCACCAGTGATTTCGGCTCTGAAGCTTTCTTT	CATSDFGSEAFF
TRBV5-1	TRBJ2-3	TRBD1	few	TGCGCCAGCCGGGACAGCCCTTACATCACAGATACGCAGTATTTT	CASRDSPYITDTQYF
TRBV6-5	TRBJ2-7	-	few	TGTGCCTCCGGAATAGGGGGGGGCCCCTACGAGCAGTACTTC	CASGIGGGPYEQYF
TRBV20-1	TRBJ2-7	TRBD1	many	TGCAGTGGACTCCGTTGGGACAGTACAGTGCAGTACTTC	CSGLRWDSTVQYF
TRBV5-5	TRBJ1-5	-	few	TGTGCCAGCAGCGGGGGGGTCAGTAGGGTTCAGCCCCAGCATTTT	CASSGGVSRVQPQHF
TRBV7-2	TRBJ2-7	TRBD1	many	TGTGCCAGCAGCTTAGGGGACAGGGGGTACGAGCAGTACTTC	CASSLGDRGYEQYF
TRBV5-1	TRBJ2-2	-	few	TGCGCCAGCCGACAGACGAACACCGGGGAGCTGTTTTTT	CASRQTNTGELFF
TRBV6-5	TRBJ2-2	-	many	TGTGCCAGCAGTTACTACGCAGGGAGGAACACCGGGGAGCTGTTTTTT	CASSYYAGRNTGELFF
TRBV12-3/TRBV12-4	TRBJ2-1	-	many	TGTGCCAGCAGTTTGGAGGCCTGGGTCCATGAGCAGTTCTTC	CASSLEAWVHEQFF
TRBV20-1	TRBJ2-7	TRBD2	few	TGCAGTGCTGGGTCGTCGGGAGGGCCACACTACGAGCAGTACTTC	CSAGSSGGPHYEQYF
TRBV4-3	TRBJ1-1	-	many	TGTGCCAGCAGCCAAGACCTCAACACTGAAGCTTTCTTT	CASSQDLNTEAFF
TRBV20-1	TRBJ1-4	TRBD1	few	TGCAGTGCTAGGACAGGGTTAGTCCCTAATGAAAAACTGTTTTTT	CSARTGLVPNEKLFF
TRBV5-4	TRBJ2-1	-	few	TGTGCCAGCAGCTTGGATCGAGGGCAGGGTGGGATGGGTGAGCAGTTCTTC	CASSLDRGQGGMGEQFF
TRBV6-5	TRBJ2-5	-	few	TGTGCCAGCAGTAGACGAAATCTTTTTAGGTATCAAGAGACCCAGTACTTC	CASSRRNLFRYQETQYF
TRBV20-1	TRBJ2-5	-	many	TGCAGTGCTAGCGGGAGTGGGGAGACCCAGTACTTC	CSASGSGETQYF
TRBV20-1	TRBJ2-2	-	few	TGCAGTGCTAGAGATCTGGTACAGGGTGACACCGGGGAGCTGTTTTTT	CSARDLVQGDTGELFF
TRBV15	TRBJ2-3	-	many	TGTGCCACCAGCAGCCTAAACGTAGGAGCGCAGTATTTT	CATSSLNVGAQYF
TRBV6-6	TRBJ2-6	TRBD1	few	TGTGCCAGCAGAGGCCAGGGGGCGCGTGGGGCCAACGTCCTGACTTTC	CASRGQGARGANVLTF
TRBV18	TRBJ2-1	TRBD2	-	TGTGCCAGCTCACCCGGACTAGCGGGAGGAGTTTTCGATGAGCAGTTCTTC	CASSPGLAGGVFDEQFF
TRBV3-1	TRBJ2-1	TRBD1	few	TGTGCCAGCAGCCAAACGGGGACAGGGGGCGATGAGCAGTTCTTC	CASSQTGTGGDEQFF
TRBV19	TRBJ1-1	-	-	TGTGCCAGTAGTATTATCGGGGTGAACACTGAAGCTTTCTTT	CASSIIGVNTEAFF
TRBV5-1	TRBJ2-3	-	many	TGCGCCAGCAGCTTTTTAACTAGCCAGGGAGATACGCAGTATTTT	CASSFLTSQGDTQYF
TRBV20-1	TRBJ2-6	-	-	TGCAGCGGGACATATAACTCTGGGGCCAACGTCCTGACTTTC	CSGTYNSGANVLTF
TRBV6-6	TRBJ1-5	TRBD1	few	TGTGCCAGCAGTACCCGGGACAGGGGTGATAGCAATCAGCCCCAGCATTTT	CASSTRDRGDSNQPQHF
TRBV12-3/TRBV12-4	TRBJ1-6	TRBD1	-	TGTGCCAGCAGTCGGGACAGGGGGTTAAATTCACCCCTCCACTTT	CASSRDRGLNSPLHF
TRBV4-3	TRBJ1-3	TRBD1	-	TGCGCCAGCAGCGCGCAGAGACAGGGGCACTACTCTGGAAACACCATATATTTT	CASSAQRQGHYSGNTIYF
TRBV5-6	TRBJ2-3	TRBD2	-	TGTGCCAGTAGGAATAGCGGGAGTGTCACAGATACGCAGTATTTT	CASRNSGSVTDTQYF
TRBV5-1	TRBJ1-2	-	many	TGCGCCAGCAGCTTGGATCCGGGGGCGCGAGGCTACACCTTC	CASSLDPGARGYTF
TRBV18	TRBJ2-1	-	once	TGTGCCAGCTCACCACCCTCAGGACTACTCTTAGGTGAGCAGTTCTTC	CASSPPSGLLLGEQFF
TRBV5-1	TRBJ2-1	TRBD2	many	TGCGCCAGCAGCTTGGGCGGCGGGGGGTACAATGAGCAGTTCTTC	CASSLGGGGYNEQFF
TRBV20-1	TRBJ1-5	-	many	TGCAGTGCCGGGAGGGTCTTTGGCAATCAGCCCCAGCATTTT	CSAGRVFGNQPQHF
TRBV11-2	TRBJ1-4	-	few	TGTGCCAGCAGCTTCTCGGCCAATACGGGCGAAAAACTGTTTTTT	CASSFSANTGEKLFF